Shown below are 32 T cell receptor beta chains from a single sample sequenced in a study of blood T cells in healthy people across ages. Primers used in a second PCR of roughly 7 to 12 cycles were a sample-barcoded 5' primer and a J-beta primer mix. TCRdb used MiXCR to reprocess the 5' RACE reads, holding one entry per CDR3 protein. The sample includes 950,000 to 1,200,000 distinct CDR3 sequences, roughly two fifths of them seen just once. The sequenced material came from blood. These receptors were collected from a man between 18 and 35 years old in good health.

This clonotype was seen only a few times. CDR3 residues: CASSLISVQGEQFF. CDR3 nucleotide sequence: TGTGCCAGCAGCTTAATCAGTGTCCAGGGGGAGCAGTTCTTC. The chain has TRBV5-5 and TRBJ2-1; D might be TRBD1 (6 bases). The ends were cut back, 2 bases at V and 10 bases at J, with 16 bases in the middle. The CDR3 is 14 residues long. Germline V CDR1 and CDR2: SGHKS, YYEKEE (reference sequence). Variable domain in full (rest from reference TRBV5-5 and TRBJ2-1): DAGVTQSPTHLIKTRGQQVTLRCSPISGHKSVSWYQQVLGQGPQFIFQYYEKEERGRGNFPDRFSARQFPNYSSELNVNALLLGDSALYLCASSLISVQGEQFFGPGTRLTVL.

The gene calls are TRBV6-6 and TRBJ1-1; tentatively, D is TRBD1 (6 bases). Germline lookup yields CDR1 MNHNY and CDR2 SVGAGI (reference sequence). There are 13 residues in the CDR3. With 2 bases removed from V and 3 bases from J, the gap between germline ends came to 7 bases. The CDR3 DNA sequence: TGTGCCAGCAGTTACGGACAGTACACTGAAGCTTTCTTT. Translated, it gives CASSYGQYTEAFF.

This clonotype has more than one count but fewer than ten. The chain employs TRBV27 and TRBJ1-5; D gene unclear. The V gene lost 10 bases and the J gene lost 9 bases, with 10 bases spanning the gap. The germline V gene has CDR1 MNHEY and CDR2 SMNVEV (reference sequence). This CDR3 has 10 amino acids. Written as DNA, the CDR3 is TGTGCCACCGGATTGTTGCCCCAGCATTTT. It specifies CATGLLPQHF.

This clonotype appeared once. The CDR3 DNA follows: TGTGCCAGCAGCCCGGGGACAGGCCCCTCCTACAATGAGCAGTACTTC. This encodes CASSPGTGPSYNEQYF. The chain is built from TRBV7-2 and TRBJ2-1, with 8 bases aligning to TRBD1. The J call is uncertain, as TRBJ2-7 better fits the DNA end. This CDR3 has 16 residues. Germline V gene lookup returns CDR1 SGHTA and CDR2 FQGNSA.

The chain joins TRBV19 to TRBJ2-7; D is possibly TRBD1 or TRBD2 (5 bases each). V was cut by 6 bases and J by 7 bases, with 19 bases left in between. This CDR3 is 14 amino acids long. Germline CDR1 and CDR2: LNHDA and SQIVND (reference sequence). The chain's CDR3 is CASRRGAEMNEQYF. The CDR3, as DNA: TGTGCCAGTAGAAGAGGGGCCGAAATGAATGAGCAGTACTTC.

The CDR3 DNA is TGTGCCAGCAGCCGAACCGGGACTACAAGCAATGAGCAGTTCTTC. This sequence encodes CASSRTGTTSNEQFF. V usage is TRBV7-3 and J usage is TRBJ2-1; 7 bases are shared with TRBD2. V lost 5 bases and J lost 6; bases outside the gene matches: 10. Germline loops: CDR1 SGHTA, CDR2 FQGTGA. The length of the CDR3 is 15 residues. The full variable domain, completed using reference TRBV7-3 and TRBJ2-1, is GAGVSQTPSNKVTEKGKYVELRCDPISGHTALYWYRQSLGQGPEFLIYFQGTGAADDSGLPNDRFFAVRPEGSVSTLKIQRTERGDSAVYLCASSRTGTTSNEQFFGPGTRLTVL.

This rearrangement joins TRBV20-1 to TRBJ2-3; unclear D gene. V lost 1 base, J lost 2 bases, and 13 bases lay in between. The V gene's germline CDR1 is DFQATT and CDR2 SNEGSKA (reference sequence). The CDR3 consists of 15 residues. CDR3 bases: TGCAGTGCTAGAGCGGTTCGTCCTTACACAGATACGCAGTATTTT. Its translation: CSARAVRPYTDTQYF.

This chain connects TRBV9 to TRBJ2-3; TRBD2 aligns across 9 bases. In germline, CDR1 is SGDLS, CDR2 YYNGEE. The V and J ends lost 3 bases and 4 bases, in that order; junction bases with no gene match: 6. This CDR3 spans 15 amino acids. In DNA form, the CDR3 reads TGTGCCAGCAGCGAACCCGGACTAGCGCCAGATACGCAGTATTTT. Encoded protein: CASSEPGLAPDTQYF.

The V and J genes are TRBV2 and TRBJ1-2, with a weak D call TRBD1 (5 bases). Germline CDR1 and CDR2: SNHLY and FYNNEI. V lost 6 bases and J 4 bases, leaving 15 bases between the germline ends. The CDR3 runs to 14 residues. This CDR3 is CASRGQAAFYGYTF. The CDR3 DNA sequence: TGTGCCAGCAGGGGGCAGGCCGCTTTCTATGGCTACACCTTC.

This chain links TRBV12-3 or TRBV12-4 with TRBJ2-3; a possible D gene is TRBD1 (7 bases). There are 15 residues in the CDR3. V shed 10 bases and J shed 2 bases, with 19 bases lying between them. The CDR3 DNA reads TGTGCCACAAGGGGGCGGGGAGCCAACACAGATACGCAGTATTTT. This gives the protein CATRGRGANTDTQYF.

The CDR3 nucleotides read TGTGCCAGCAACCCACAGGGGGGTGATGGCACAGATACGCAGTATTTT. It translates to CASNPQGGDGTDTQYF. The chain employs TRBV12-3 or TRBV12-4 and TRBJ2-3; TRBD1 agrees at 8 bases. This CDR3 has 16 residues. V dropped 7 bases and J dropped 1; count of bases not matched to a gene: 10.

J is TRBJ1-2 and V is TRBV20-1; D perhaps matches TRBD1 (5 bases). The CDR3 is 11 amino acids. Germline CDR1 reads DFQATT; CDR2 reads SNEGSKA (reference sequence). V gave up 7 bases and J gave up 7 bases, with 13 bases separating them. CDR3 region: CSVSQGFGYTF. The DNA of the CDR3 is TGCAGTGTCTCCCAGGGTTTTGGCTACACCTTC.

The genes are TRBV2 and TRBJ1-1; possible D gene TRBD1, 5 bases. The CDR3 loop spans 10 amino acids. CDR1 and CDR2 (germline): SNHLY, FYNNEI. V was cut by 8 bases and J by 10 bases, with 11 bases left in between. In nucleotides, the CDR3 is TGTGCCAGCGGGGGGGGAGTAGCTTTCTTT. Amino acid sequence: CASGGGVAFF. The full variable domain, in which reference TRBV2 and TRBJ1-1 provide the parts outside the CDR3, is EPEVTQTPSHQVTQMGQEVILRCVPISNHLYFYWYRQILGQKVEFLVSFYNNEISEKSEIFDDQFSVERPDGSNFTLKIRSTKLEDSAMYFCASGGGVAFFGQGTRLTVV.

The V and J genes are TRBV9 and TRBJ2-1; D is ambiguous. This CDR3 has 13 residues. Germline CDR1 and CDR2: SGDLS and YYNGEE. The V end was cut by 3 bases, the J end by 6 bases, with 10 bases between. In DNA, the CDR3 is TGTGCCAGCAGCGGAGATGCGGCCAATGAGCAGTTCTTC. Translating gives CASSGDAANEQFF.

This chain uses TRBV5-1 with TRBJ2-7; 11 bases match TRBD1. Germline assignment: CDR1 SGHRS and CDR2 YFSETQ. V lost 0 bases to trimming and J lost 1 base; unmatched junction nucleotides: 3. The CDR3 runs 16 residues. CDR3 in amino acids: CASSLGGQGASYEQYF. CDR3 coding DNA: TGCGCCAGCAGCTTGGGCGGACAGGGGGCATCCTACGAGCAGTACTTC.

The genes are TRBV20-1 and TRBJ2-1; unclear D gene. The CDR3 is 12 amino acids. The V end was cut by 3 bases, the J end by 9 bases, with 12 bases between. CDR1 is DFQATT and CDR2 is SNEGSKA in the germline V gene (reference sequence). The CDR3 sequence is CSARSPGAEQFF. As DNA, the CDR3 is TGCAGTGCTAGGAGCCCCGGCGCTGAGCAGTTCTTC.

The chain joins TRBV6-1 to TRBJ1-2, with D unclear. V was cut by 5 bases and J by 7 bases, with 8 bases left in between. The CDR3 sequence is 11 residues long. In germline, CDR1 is MNHNS, CDR2 SASEGT. CDR3 region: CASSIKAGYTF. In nucleotides, the CDR3 is TGTGCCAGCAGTATAAAAGCTGGCTACACCTTC.

This sequence joins TRBV2 and TRBJ2-5, with 8 nucleotides matching TRBD1. Trimming at V came to 5 bases and at J to 1 base, leaving 6 bases not matched to a gene. Per the germline V gene, CDR1 is SNHLY and CDR2 is FYNNEI. CDR3 length equals 15 residues. Here the CDR3 reads CASSRQGHIQETQYF. The CDR3 DNA reads as TGTGCCAGCAGTCGACAGGGGCACATCCAAGAGACCCAGTACTTC. Complete variable domain (other parts from reference TRBV2 and TRBJ2-5): EPEVTQTPSHQVTQMGQEVILRCVPISNHLYFYWYRQILGQKVEFLVSFYNNEISEKSEIFDDQFSVERPDGSNFTLKIRSTKLEDSAMYFCASSRQGHIQETQYFGPGTRLLVL.

The V call is TRBV6-5, the J call TRBJ2-3; 7 bases are shared with TRBD2. Trimming at V came to 6 bases and at J to 2 bases, leaving 11 bases not matched to a gene. Germline CDR1 reads MNHEY; CDR2 reads SVGAGI. The CDR3 covers 16 residues. The CDR3 nucleotides are TGTGCCAGCAGACTGACTAGCACTGAGAACACAGATACGCAGTATTTT. This translates into CASRLTSTENTDTQYF.

The chain employs TRBV13 and TRBJ2-1; D is uncertain. The CDR3 loop spans 13 amino acids. V was clipped by 1 base and J by 7 bases, with 8 bases between them. Germline CDR1 is PRHDT and CDR2 is FYEKMQ (reference sequence). The CDR3 coding sequence is TGTGCCAGCAGCTTAGAACAGAGAAATGAGCAGTTCTTC. Encoded protein: CASSLEQRNEQFF. The complete variable domain, with remaining parts taken from reference TRBV13 and TRBJ2-1, reads AAGVIQSPRHLIKEKRETATLKCYPIPRHDTVYWYQQGPGQDPQFLISFYEKMQSDKGSIPDRFSAQQFSDYHSELNMSSLELGDSALYFCASSLEQRNEQFFGPGTRLTVL.

This clonotype turned up a few times. The V gene is TRBV6-5, the J gene TRBJ1-1; TRBD1 is a possible D gene (5 bases). The CDR3 loop spans 13 amino acids. The germline V gene has CDR1 MNHEY and CDR2 SVGAGI. V was clipped by 3 bases and J by 4 bases, with 9 bases between them. CDR3 sequence: CASSYGGVTEAFF. In DNA form, the CDR3 reads TGTGCCAGCAGTTATGGGGGAGTCACTGAAGCTTTCTTT.

This clonotype was seen a few times. The rearrangement joins TRBV6-5 to TRBJ2-5, with 7 bases that match TRBD1. The CDR3 consists of 17 residues. Trimming at V came to 0 bases and at J to 2 bases, leaving 9 bases not matched to a gene. Germline values: CDR1 MNHEY, CDR2 SVGAGI. CDR3 sequence (DNA): TGTGCCAGCAGTTACTCGCTGCAGACAGGGAGACAAGAGACCCAGTACTTC. Protein: CASSYSLQTGRQETQYF.

The rearrangement joins TRBV4-3 to TRBJ1-1; a possible D gene is TRBD1 (6 bases). The CDR3 covers 16 residues. V was pared by 4 bases and J by 0 bases, with 15 bases between. CDR1 and CDR2 from the germline V gene are LGHNA and YSLEER. CDR3 region: CASSPTTGSVNTEAFF. For the CDR3, the DNA is TGCGCCAGCAGCCCAACGACAGGATCGGTGAACACTGAAGCTTTCTTT.

This clonotype was counted ten times or more. The genes are TRBV4-3 and TRBJ2-1, with D perhaps TRBD2 (5 bases). V was trimmed by 0 bases and J by 8 bases, leaving 14 bases between them. The CDR3 totals 15 residues. Germline V gene lookup returns CDR1 LGHNA and CDR2 YSLEER. The CDR3 DNA follows: TGCGCCAGCAGCCAAGATTCGGACTCAACCTATGAGCAGTTCTTC. Translated: CASSQDSDSTYEQFF.

This clonotype was observed a handful of times. This rearrangement joins TRBV7-8 to TRBJ2-3; the match to TRBD2 covers 8 bases. This CDR3 is built from 18 residues. V shed 5 bases, J shed 0 bases, and the junction held 13 bases outside the gene matches. Germline assignment: CDR1 SGHVS and CDR2 FQNEAQ. CDR3 loop: CASSRTRVLAASTDTQYF. For the CDR3, the DNA is TGTGCCAGCAGCCGAACCCGTGTACTAGCGGCAAGCACAGATACGCAGTATTTT. The full variable domain, with the rest looked up from reference TRBV7-8 and TRBJ2-3, is GAGVSQSPRYKVAKRGQDVALRCDPISGHVSLFWYQQALGQGPEFLTYFQNEAQLDKSGLPSDRFFAERPEGSVSTLKIQRTQQEDSAVYLCASSRTRVLAASTDTQYFGPGTRLTVL.

The genes are TRBV28 and TRBJ1-3; no definite D call. Germline V CDR1 and CDR2: MDHEN, SYDVKM. V was trimmed by 11 bases and J by 0 bases, leaving 17 bases between them. The CDR3 totals 15 residues. The CDR3 DNA is TGTGCCGCTTACCCGAGCGCCAACTCTGGAAACACCATATATTTT. Encoded protein: CAAYPSANSGNTIYF. Using reference TRBV28 and TRBJ1-3 for the parts outside the CDR3, the full variable domain is DVKVTQSSRYLVKRTGEKVFLECVQDMDHENMFWYRQDPGLGLRLIYFSYDVKMKEKGDIPEGYSVSREKKERFSLILESASTNQTSMYLCAAYPSANSGNTIYFGEGSWLTVV.

This sequence joins TRBV12-3 or TRBV12-4 and TRBJ2-5; TRBD2 might be the D (6 bases). V was pared by 5 bases and J by 11 bases, with 18 bases between. The CDR3 has 13 residues. This CDR3 is CASSRGTPSQQYF. In DNA form, the CDR3 reads TGTGCCAGCAGTCGCGGGACCCCCAGCCAGCAGTACTTC.

The chain is built from TRBV28 and TRBJ1-2; 7 nucleotides line up with TRBD1. The CDR3 is made up of 14 amino acids. Losses at the gene ends were 5 bases for V and 3 bases for J; bases not matched to a gene: 6. The germline gives CDR1 MDHEN, CDR2 SYDVKM. The CDR3 here is CASSRGQRYYGYTF. The CDR3 nucleotides read TGTGCCAGCAGTAGGGGACAGCGATACTATGGCTACACCTTC.

This clonotype was detected a few times. The chain has TRBV24-1 and TRBJ2-1; 9 nucleotides match TRBD1. The CDR3 has 15 residues. CDR1 is KGHDR, CDR2 SFDVKD, per germline. V lost 0 bases to trimming and J lost 6 bases; unmatched junction nucleotides: 2. Here the CDR3 DNA reads TGTGCCACCAGTGATTTGGACAGGGGGATCAATGAGCAGTTCTTC. Translated, it gives CATSDLDRGINEQFF.

In this sample, this clonotype turned up a few times. The gene calls are TRBV7-2 and TRBJ1-2, with 10 nucleotides matching TRBD1. This CDR3 spans 15 amino acids. Trimming removed 5 bases from V and 1 base from J; junction bases left unmatched: 4. Germline lookup yields CDR1 SGHTA and CDR2 FQGNSA. CDR3 amino acids: CASSKGQGNNYGYTF. CDR3 bases: TGTGCCAGCAGCAAGGGACAGGGGAATAACTATGGCTACACCTTC.

This chain joins TRBV29-1 and TRBJ2-3, with D tentatively TRBD1 (6 bases). This CDR3 comprises 14 residues. Germline CDR1 is SQVTM and CDR2 is ANQGSEA. This CDR3 is CATTQGWGTDTQYF. CDR3 DNA sequence: TGCGCCACCACACAGGGTTGGGGCACAGATACGCAGTATTTT.

The chain couples TRBV6-1 to TRBJ1-2; TRBD1 aligns across 8 bases. The V gene's germline CDR1 is MNHNS and CDR2 SASEGT. V lost 4 bases and J lost 3; bases outside the gene matches: 4. The CDR3 has 14 amino acids. For the CDR3, the DNA is TGTGCCAGCAGTGTATTGGACAGGGACTATGGCTACACCTTC. This sequence encodes CASSVLDRDYGYTF.